The 32 T cell receptor beta chains below all came from one sample that was sequenced in a study of T-cell reconstitution after alpha-beta-depleted transplantation in children. A TCRbeta library incorporating unique molecular identifiers was prepared. MiXCR, applied by TCRdb to the PCR reads, yields one record per CDR3 protein. There are just over 70,000 distinct CDR3 sequences in the sample; 7% to 8% occur only once, and around 2.4% lies in the top ten. The material sequenced was PBMCs from the stem cell graft donor, taken from the stem cell graft. These receptor sequences come from a human donor who donated a stem cell graft to a child with acute lymphoblastic leukemia.

The chain uses TRBV4-1 and TRBJ1-2; TRBD1 matches at 7 bases. Looked up from germline, CDR1 is MGHRA and CDR2 is YSYEKL. V lost 1 base, J lost 2 bases, and 4 bases stayed unmatched. The CDR3 has 15 amino acids. CDR3 residues: CASSQGLQGNYGYTF. The CDR3, as DNA: TGCGCCAGCAGCCAAGGGTTACAGGGGAACTATGGCTACACCTTC.

This clonotype was recorded many times. V and J are TRBV12-3 or TRBV12-4 and TRBJ2-2; TRBD2 is a possible D gene (5 bases). The V end lost 6 bases, the J end lost 6 bases, and 11 bases lay between the germline ends. The CDR3 sequence is 13 residues long. CDR3: CASRRTGAGELFF. The DNA for the CDR3 is TGTGCCAGCAGGCGGACTGGGGCCGGGGAGCTGTTTTTT.

This clonotype was recorded many times. The genes are TRBV6-5 and TRBJ2-3; either TRBD1 or TRBD2 may supply D (6 bases each). CDR1 and CDR2 (germline): MNHEY, SVGAGI. Trimming cost V 8 bases and J 1 base, with 10 bases left between them. The CDR3 spans 13 residues. CDR3 sequence reads: CASRGQGTDTQYF. CDR3 nucleotides: TGTGCCAGCCGGGGGCAGGGCACAGATACGCAGTATTTT.

The chain is built from TRBV11-3 and TRBJ1-1; D call uncertain. This CDR3 comprises 14 residues. With 1 base removed from V and 1 base from J, the gap between germline ends came to 7 bases. Germline-derived CDR1 and CDR2 are SGHNT and YENEEA. This CDR3 reads CASSLGAANTEAFF. The CDR3 DNA reads as TGTGCCAGCAGCTTAGGGGCAGCGAACACTGAAGCTTTCTTT. Filled out from reference TRBV11-3 and TRBJ1-1, the complete variable domain reads EAGVVQSPRYKIIEKKQPVAFWCNPISGHNTLYWYLQNLGQGPELLIRYENEEAVDDSQLPKDRFSAERLKGVDSTLKIQPAELGDSAVYLCASSLGAANTEAFFGQGTRLTVV.

This clonotype was seen many times. This rearrangement joins TRBV28 to TRBJ2-1; 7 bases line up with TRBD1. CDR3 length: 14 amino acids. CDR1 is MDHEN, CDR2 SYDVKM, per germline. Unmatched junction bases numbered 6, after V lost 2 bases and J lost 8 bases. The CDR3 nucleotides read TGTGCCAGCAGTTTAGGGACAGATATCGATGAGCAGTTCTTC. Its protein product is CASSLGTDIDEQFF.

This clonotype has at least ten counts. The chain carries TRBV9 and TRBJ2-7; D unresolved. Germline CDR1 and CDR2: SGDLS and YYNGEE. Trimming took off 2 bases at V and 2 bases at J, with 11 bases between the two ends. The CDR3 is made up of 14 amino acids. DNA of the CDR3: TGTGCCAGCAGCGTCTGGGTAGGGCCCTACGAGCAGTACTTC. Translated, it gives CASSVWVGPYEQYF.

This clonotype was seen many times. V usage is TRBV28 and J usage is TRBJ2-1, with no clear D. The V and J ends lost 5 bases and 1 base respectively, with 6 bases between them. Per the germline V gene, CDR1 is MDHEN and CDR2 is SYDVKM. CDR3 length equals 13 residues. DNA of the CDR3: TGTGCCAGCAGTAGTTCATCCTACAATGAGCAGTTCTTC. Translated, it gives CASSSSSYNEQFF.

J is TRBJ2-1 and V is TRBV4-2, with D maybe TRBD1 (6 bases). There are 15 residues in the CDR3. Germline CDR1 LGHNA, CDR2 YNFKEQ. Trimming shortened V by 6 bases and J by 7 bases, and 19 bases separated the two germline ends. CDR3 sequence reads: CASSPGQGTKNEQFF. In DNA, the CDR3 is TGTGCCAGCAGTCCGGGGCAGGGGACGAAAAATGAGCAGTTCTTC.

This chain links TRBV18 with TRBJ1-4; D may be TRBD1 (5 bases). CDR1 is KGHSH, CDR2 LQKENI, per germline. The CDR3 is 16 residues long. V was clipped by 6 bases and J by 7 bases, with 21 bases between them. The chain's CDR3 is CASSPGTASGGEKLFF. The CDR3 nucleotides read TGTGCCAGCTCGCCCGGGACGGCGTCAGGCGGTGAAAAACTGTTTTTT. Supplemented by reference TRBV18 and TRBJ1-4, the full variable domain reads NAGVMQNPRHLVRRRGQEARLRCSPMKGHSHVYWYRQLPEEGLKFMVYLQKENIIDESGMPKERFSAEFPKEGPSILRIQQVVRGDSAAYFCASSPGTASGGEKLFFGSGTQLSVL.

The CDR3 nucleotides read TGCAGTGCTCCGGGACACTCAACCTACGAGCAGTACTTC. It is translated as CSAPGHSTYEQYF. The J gene is TRBJ2-7, the V gene TRBV20-1, with D perhaps TRBD1 (6 bases). The CDR3 runs 13 residues. The V and J ends lost 5 bases and 2 bases respectively, with 13 bases between them. Germline assignment: CDR1 DFQATT and CDR2 SNEGSKA (reference sequence).

This clonotype was seen ten or more times. This chain links TRBV10-3 with TRBJ2-6, with 8 bases matching TRBD1. Germline loops: CDR1 ENHRY, CDR2 SYGVKD. The CDR3 loop spans 16 amino acids. Unmatched junction bases numbered 6, after V lost 8 bases and J lost 0 bases. DNA of the CDR3: TGTGCCATCCGGACAGGGCCTAGCTCTGGGGCCAACGTCCTGACTTTC. Its translation is CAIRTGPSSGANVLTF.

The chain employs TRBV6-5 and TRBJ2-2; D call uncertain. This CDR3 region has 14 residues. Between the trimmed V and J ends, which lost 2 bases and 7 bases, there was a span of 11 bases. The V gene's germline CDR1 is MNHEY and CDR2 SVGAGI. CDR3 nucleotides: TGTGCCAGCAGTTACGGTCCCTCCAGCGGGGAGCTGTTTTTT. Its protein product is CASSYGPSSGELFF.

The rearrangement links TRBV2 to TRBJ2-1; a possible D gene is TRBD1 (6 bases). The V and J ends lost 6 bases and 7 bases respectively, with 22 bases between them. CDR1 is SNHLY and CDR2 is FYNNEI in the germline V gene. This CDR3 has 16 residues. The CDR3 sequence is CASRPKGVPHGNEQFF. The CDR3 DNA reads as TGTGCCAGCAGGCCCAAGGGGGTTCCACACGGAAATGAGCAGTTCTTC.

At least ten counts were recorded for this clonotype. This chain joins TRBV20-1 and TRBJ2-1, with 9 bases fitting TRBD1. Germline CDR1 is DFQATT and CDR2 is SNEGSKA (reference sequence). Losses at the gene ends were 4 bases for V and 1 base for J; bases not matched to a gene: 2. This CDR3 is 14 amino acids long. The CDR3 loop reads CSATGQGSYNEQFF. As DNA, the CDR3 is TGCAGTGCTACAGGACAGGGGTCCTACAATGAGCAGTTCTTC.

This clonotype was counted many times. The J gene is TRBJ1-5, the V gene TRBV7-9; D gene uncertain. CDR3 length: 13 residues. The germline gives CDR1 SEHNR, CDR2 FQNEAQ (reference sequence). The V end lost 10 bases, the J end lost 5 bases, and 15 bases lay between the germline ends. CDR3 in amino acids: CAIEMGVDQPQHF. The CDR3 coding sequence is TGTGCCATAGAAATGGGTGTGGATCAGCCCCAGCATTTT. The entire variable domain, with the rest obtained from reference TRBV7-9 and TRBJ1-5, is as follows: DTGVSQNPRHKITKRGQNVTFRCDPISEHNRLYWYRQTLGQGPEFLTYFQNEAQLEKSRLLSDRFSAERPKGSFSTLEIQRTEQGDSAMYLCAIEMGVDQPQHFGDGTRLSIL.

The chain uses TRBV7-4 and TRBJ1-2; D might be TRBD1 (5 bases). Per germline, CDR1 SGHVT and CDR2 SQSDAQ. The CDR3 totals 15 residues. The V gene lost 8 bases and the J gene lost 3 bases, with 19 bases spanning the gap. CDR3 amino acids: CASLLQGILYYGYTF. The CDR3 DNA is TGTGCCAGCTTACTTCAGGGCATCCTTTACTATGGCTACACCTTC.

This clonotype was seen repeatedly, ten times or more. The chain combines TRBV15 with TRBJ2-7; 10 bases match TRBD2. With V trimmed by 0 bases and J by 5 bases, 7 bases remained unmatched. The CDR3 contains 16 residues. Germline CDR1 is LNHNV and CDR2 is YYDKDF (reference sequence). The CDR3 bases are TGTGCCACCAGCAGAGATGGGAGCGGGAGGGCCGACGAGCAGTACTTC. Translation gives CATSRDGSGRADEQYF.

The chain links TRBV4-1 to TRBJ2-7; 8 positions agree with TRBD2. This CDR3 has 16 amino acids. The V gene's germline CDR1 is MGHRA and CDR2 YSYEKL. V was pared by 3 bases and J by 2 bases, with 9 bases of the junction left unmatched. The DNA for the CDR3 is TGCGCCAGCAGCCAGTTAACTAGCGGACGTACCTACGAGCAGTACTTC. Amino acid sequence: CASSQLTSGRTYEQYF.

At least ten counts were recorded for this clonotype. The chain joins TRBV5-1 to TRBJ2-1; 9 bases line up with TRBD2. The CDR3 has 17 amino acids. Trimming took 4 bases from V and 5 from J; bases not matched to a gene: 13. Germline V gene data show CDR1 as SGHRS and CDR2 as YFSETQ. DNA for the CDR3: TGCGCCAGCAGCAGCCAGCCAGCGGGGGGCTATAACAATGAGCAGTTCTTC. This codes for CASSSQPAGGYNNEQFF. The full variable domain, in which reference TRBV5-1 and TRBJ2-1 provide the parts outside the CDR3, is KAGVTQTPRYLIKTRGQQVTLSCSPISGHRSVSWYQQTPGQGLQFLFEYFSETQRNKGNFPGRFSGRQFSNSRSEMNVSTLELGDSALYLCASSSQPAGGYNNEQFFGPGTRLTVL.

By sample share, this clonotype is medium-sized. The V and J genes are TRBV29-1 and TRBJ2-1, with TRBD1 as a possible D gene (6 bases). The V and J ends lost 4 bases and 7 bases respectively, with 17 bases between them. Germline-derived CDR1 and CDR2 are SQVTM and ANQGSEA. The CDR3 length is 14 residues. The CDR3 protein is CSVGGPGDRNEQFF. CDR3 coding DNA: TGCAGCGTTGGGGGGCCAGGGGACCGAAATGAGCAGTTCTTC.

J is TRBJ1-5 and V is TRBV6-5; 7 bases map to TRBD1. Germline-derived CDR1 and CDR2 are MNHEY and SVGAGI. The CDR3 runs 15 residues. V dropped 0 bases and J dropped 3; count of bases not matched to a gene: 2. CDR3 sequence (DNA): TGTGCCAGCAGTTACTCGGACAGGTCCAATCAGCCCCAGCATTTT. As protein: CASSYSDRSNQPQHF.

V is TRBV4-2 and J is TRBJ1-5; the D gene is possibly TRBD1 (6 bases). The length of the CDR3 is 14 residues. CDR1 is LGHNA, CDR2 YNFKEQ, per germline. The V end was cut by 4 bases, the J end by 8 bases, with 15 bases between. CDR3 in DNA: TGTGCCAGCAGCCCCGGGCTCCCAGGGGAGCCCCAGCATTTT. It codes for CASSPGLPGEPQHF.

This clonotype was observed at least ten times. The chain employs TRBV20-1 and TRBJ2-2, with a possible D match to TRBD1 (7 bases). Germline V gene sequence: CDR1 DFQATT, CDR2 SNEGSKA (reference sequence). V was pared by 3 bases and J by 3 bases, with 14 bases between. This CDR3 contains 15 residues. CDR3 nucleotide sequence: TGCAGTGCTAGCTCAGGGGGGCGGGACACCGGGGAGCTGTTTTTT. This codes for CSASSGGRDTGELFF.

This clonotype was observed a few times. The rearrangement links TRBV10-3 to TRBJ1-4; 7 bases align to TRBD1. The V gene's germline CDR1 is ENHRY and CDR2 SYGVKD. The CDR3 spans 16 residues. V was clipped by 5 bases and J by 1 base; unmatched bases: 7. The chain's CDR3 is CAISSRDSVTNEKLFF. CDR3 DNA: TGTGCCATCAGTTCCCGGGACAGCGTAACTAATGAAAAACTGTTTTTT.

This clonotype was counted many times. The chain recombines TRBV4-1 with TRBJ2-7; 7 bases map to TRBD1. Germline CDR1 MGHRA, CDR2 YSYEKL. V was pared by 1 base and J by 2 bases, with 8 bases of the junction left unmatched. This CDR3 has 16 residues. The CDR3 loop reads CASSQASDRLTYEQYF. The CDR3 DNA follows: TGCGCCAGCAGCCAAGCCTCGGACAGGTTAACCTACGAGCAGTACTTC.

This clonotype was seen repeatedly, ten times or more. The rearrangement links TRBV28 to TRBJ1-5; no clear D. The germline V gene has CDR1 MDHEN and CDR2 SYDVKM. This CDR3 comprises 14 residues. Trimming pared 3 bases from V and 6 bases from J, leaving 12 bases between. This CDR3 is CASSFESTRQPQHF. CDR3 nucleotides: TGTGCCAGCAGTTTTGAATCTACGCGTCAGCCCCAGCATTTT.

A few counts support this clonotype. The V gene is TRBV15, the J gene TRBJ2-1; 9 nucleotides agree with TRBD1. Germline V gene lookup returns CDR1 LNHNV and CDR2 YYDKDF (reference sequence). The J segment lost 5 bases and the V segment lost 2 bases, leaving 4 bases of the junction unmatched. The CDR3 extends over 15 amino acids. CDR3 region: CATSRSGTGHNEQFF. The DNA for the CDR3 is TGTGCCACCAGCAGATCCGGGACAGGGCACAATGAGCAGTTCTTC.

This clonotype was counted ten times or more. The chain joins TRBV5-1 to TRBJ2-1; TRBD2 matches 15 bases. The trim removed 4 bases at V and 7 bases at J, leaving 3 bases unmatched. The V gene's germline CDR1 is SGHRS and CDR2 YFSETQ. The CDR3 sequence is 15 residues long. The DNA of the CDR3 is TGCGCCAGCAGCCCCGGGACTAGCGGGAGGAATGAGCAGTTCTTC. Translating it yields CASSPGTSGRNEQFF.

This clonotype has ten or more counts. V and J are TRBV27 and TRBJ2-7, with D unclear. V dropped 6 bases and J dropped 5 bases, with 11 bases sitting between them. The CDR3 loop spans 12 amino acids. Germline values: CDR1 MNHEY, CDR2 SMNVEV (reference sequence). The CDR3 region is CASRGGSNEQYF. DNA for the CDR3: TGTGCCAGCAGGGGTGGTAGCAACGAGCAGTACTTC.

The rearrangement joins TRBV5-5 to TRBJ2-7; D unresolved. Germline CDR1 is SGHKS and CDR2 is YYEKEE (reference sequence). Trimming left V 3 bases short and J 3 bases short, with 10 bases between. The CDR3 has 13 amino acids. CDR3 nucleotide sequence: TGTGCCAGCAGCTACGACCCATTCTACGAGCAGTACTTC. Translating it yields CASSYDPFYEQYF.

This clonotype came up many times. This chain connects TRBV20-1 to TRBJ2-5; 8 bases fit TRBD1. The CDR3 runs 15 residues. Looked up from germline, CDR1 is DFQATT and CDR2 is SNEGSKA (reference sequence). V shed 1 base, J shed 1 base, and the junction held 5 bases outside the gene matches. CDR3 sequence (DNA): TGCAGTGCTAGAGTTCCAGGACAGGGCCAAGAGACCCAGTACTTC. It specifies CSARVPGQGQETQYF.

The V gene is TRBV19, the J gene TRBJ2-7; perhaps D is TRBD1 or TRBD2 (5 bases each). The CDR3 length is 14 residues. The ends were cut back, 6 bases at V and 2 bases at J, with 14 bases in the middle. Germline V gene lookup returns CDR1 LNHDA and CDR2 SQIVND (reference sequence). The CDR3 sequence: CASSPLGVTYEQYF. CDR3 nucleotides: TGTGCCAGTAGCCCACTAGGGGTGACCTACGAGCAGTACTTC.